This is a list of T cell receptor beta chains from one sample in a study of T cells in Graves' hyperthyroidism and ophthalmopathy. TCRdb re-called the multiplex PCR reads through MiXCR, storing one row per CDR3 protein. The table shows 300,000 or so distinct CDR3 sequences, with around 20% occurring only once. The sequenced sample consisted of blood. The receptors originated from a woman aged 45 to 65 with Graves' hyperthyroidism. Both conserved end residues are part of each CDR3. A D gene is named only where the DNA matches it firmly. Clone sizes are given selectively: once, few, many, or a class where the clone is expanded.

V	D	J	size	DNA	CDR3
TRBV28	NA	TRBJ2-3	many	TGTGCCAGCCATTCCGTGCTACCCCGGGGGGATACGCAGTATTTT	CASHSVLPRGDTQYF
TRBV20-1	TRBD2	TRBJ2-3	many	TGCAGTGCTTTCGGGACTAGCGGCACAGATACGCAGTATTTT	CSAFGTSGTDTQYF
TRBV10-3	TRBD1	TRBJ2-1	many	TGTGCCATCACCTTGACAGGGGCCTTCAATGAGCAGTTCTTC	CAITLTGAFNEQFF
TRBV12-3/TRBV12-4	TRBD1	TRBJ2-1	many	TGTGCCAGCAGTTTGGGACAGGGCAATGAGCAGTTCTTC	CASSLGQGNEQFF
TRBV25-1	NA	TRBJ1-5	NA	TGTGCCAGCCCGATGGGGAGCATCAGTCCCCAGCATTTT	CASPMGSISPQHF
TRBV24-1	NA	TRBJ2-7	many	TGTGCCACCAGTGACCCAGGAAAAGGCGTTGACGAGCAGTACTTC	CATSDPGKGVDEQYF
TRBV5-5	NA	TRBJ2-7	many	TGTGCCAGCAGCTCCCTCTTGAGTCGGTCCTACGAGCAGTACTTC	CASSSLLSRSYEQYF
TRBV4-1	NA	TRBJ2-6	few	TGCGCCAGCAGTCACCGGGACGGAACTTTCTCTGGGGCCAACGTCCTGACTTTC	CASSHRDGTFSGANVLTF
TRBV3-1	TRBD1	TRBJ1-2	many	TGTGCCAGCAGCCGGACAGGCTATGGCTACACCTTC	CASSRTGYGYTF
TRBV7-6	TRBD2	TRBJ2-1	NA	TGTGCCAGCAGCTCGCTAGCGGGGAACTACAATGAGCAGTTCTTC	CASSSLAGNYNEQFF
TRBV29-1	NA	TRBJ2-1	many	TGCAGCGTCAACGGGGGGCCGAGCTCCTACAATGAGCAGTTCTTC	CSVNGGPSSYNEQFF
TRBV11-3	TRBD1	TRBJ1-2	many	TGTGCCAGCAGCTTAACCCTTTGGCCCGGGACAGCCGATTATGGCTACACCTTC	CASSLTLWPGTADYGYTF
TRBV20-1	NA	TRBJ2-4	few	TGCAGTGCTATCGCGTCCAAAAACATTCAGTACTTC	CSAIASKNIQYF
TRBV6-1	NA	TRBJ2-6	many	TGTGCCAGCAGGATTGCAGTGGGCTCTGGGGCCAACGTCCTGACTTTC	CASRIAVGSGANVLTF
TRBV5-1	NA	TRBJ1-1	few	TGCGCCAGCAGTGGGGCCTACTCGTGGAACACTGAAGCTTTCTTT	CASSGAYSWNTEAFF
TRBV7-9	NA	TRBJ1-1	NA	TGTGCCAGCAGCTTAGGAGTTCTAACTGAAGCTTTCTTT	CASSLGVLTEAFF
TRBV30	NA	TRBJ2-5	many	TGTGCCTGGAGGATGGCAGGGCAAGAGACCCAGTACTTC	CAWRMAGQETQYF
TRBV5-1	NA	TRBJ2-7	few	TGCGCCAGCAGCTTGGGTGCGGACCCTATCCACGAGCAGTACTTC	CASSLGADPIHEQYF
TRBV5-1	TRBD1	TRBJ2-7	many	TGCGCCAGCAGCTTGAAACAGGGGTATTCCCACGAGCAGTACTTC	CASSLKQGYSHEQYF
TRBV27	NA	TRBJ2-1	NA	TGTGCCAGCAGTTTATCGACCCGATCTGGGGGTGAGCAGTTCTTC	CASSLSTRSGGEQFF
TRBV3-1	NA	TRBJ1-5	many	TGTGCCAGCAGCCCAGGGGCGGTGGAAAATCAGCCCCAGCATTTT	CASSPGAVENQPQHF
TRBV2	NA	TRBJ1-4	few	TGTGCCAGCAGCCGGGACACTGATAATGAAAAACTGTTTTTT	CASSRDTDNEKLFF
TRBV7-9	NA	TRBJ2-2	NA	TGTGTCAGCAGCGCGGACGGCACCGGGGAGCTGTTTTTT	CVSSADGTGELFF
TRBV7-2	TRBD2	TRBJ2-1	many	TGTGCCAGCAGCTGGGGGGGTAATGGCTATGAGCAGTTCTTC	CASSWGGNGYEQFF
TRBV20-1	NA	TRBJ2-7	NA	TGCAGTGCTAGGCTGAGTAGATCTACCTACGAGCAGTACTTC	CSARLSRSTYEQYF
TRBV12-3/TRBV12-4	TRBD2	TRBJ2-1	NA	TGTGCCAGCACCTTAGGGCTAGCGGGTGGGGAGCAGTTCTTC	CASTLGLAGGEQFF
TRBV29-1	TRBD1	TRBJ1-4	few	TGCAGCGTTGAAGATTATTCGGGACAGAGAAATGAAAAACTGTTTTTT	CSVEDYSGQRNEKLFF
TRBV15	NA	TRBJ2-2	few	TGTGCCACCAGCAGAGATAGGGCCGGGGAGCTGTTTTTT	CATSRDRAGELFF
TRBV19	NA	TRBJ1-1	many	TGTGCCAGTAGTACCGCCTCCGGGACACCGAACACTGAAGCTTTCTTT	CASSTASGTPNTEAFF
TRBV19	NA	TRBJ2-3	NA	TGTGCCAGTAGTACCCCTCTGTCGCAGTATTTT	CASSTPLSQYF
TRBV28	NA	TRBJ2-1	few	TGTGCCAGCAGGGGGAGTAGTGCCTACAATGAGCAGTTCTTC	CASRGSSAYNEQFF
TRBV11-2	NA	TRBJ2-7	many	TGTGCCAGCAGCTTAGCTCCGGGACCGGGAAGCTCCTACGAGCAGTACTTC	CASSLAPGPGSSYEQYF
TRBV29-1	NA	TRBJ1-2	many	TGCAGCGTTCCGCCATCCCCTCCTAACTATGGCTACACCTTC	CSVPPSPPNYGYTF
TRBV27	TRBD2	TRBJ2-2	many	TGTGCCAGCACCGCTAGCGGGAGAACCGGGGAGCTGTTTTTT	CASTASGRTGELFF
TRBV7-8	TRBD1	TRBJ2-5	few	TGTGCCAGCAGCTCCCTGACAGGGGTCCGGACCCAGTACTTC	CASSSLTGVRTQYF
TRBV15	NA	TRBJ1-1	NA	TGTGCCACCAGCGGAAGACAGAACCTGAACACTGAAGCTTTCTTT	CATSGRQNLNTEAFF
TRBV20-1	TRBD2	TRBJ2-7	many	TGCAGTGCTAGCATAGGAGGCGGGAGTGGCTACGAGCAGTACTTC	CSASIGGGSGYEQYF
TRBV12-3/TRBV12-4	NA	TRBJ2-3	many	TGTGCCAGCACCTTGGGGGCCTCTTACACAGATACGCAGTATTTT	CASTLGASYTDTQYF
TRBV11-2	TRBD1	TRBJ2-7	many	TGTGCCAGCAGCTTATCTAACAGGGGTAACTACGAGCAGTACTTC	CASSLSNRGNYEQYF
TRBV28	NA	TRBJ2-7	many	TGTGCCAGCAGTTTCCTGAGTAGCGAACCCGCTCTCTACGAGCAGTACTTC	CASSFLSSEPALYEQYF
TRBV20-1	NA	TRBJ2-3	many	TGCAGTGCTCGGTCAGGGGGCACAGATACGCAGTATTTT	CSARSGGTDTQYF
TRBV28	NA	TRBJ2-4	few	TGTGCCAGCAGTTTACAGGGAAAAAACATTCAGTACTTC	CASSLQGKNIQYF
TRBV11-3	TRBD2	TRBJ2-1	few	TGTGCCAGCAGCTTCTATACGGGGGGGGGCTACAATGAGCAGTTCTTC	CASSFYTGGGYNEQFF
TRBV7-6	NA	TRBJ1-6	few	TGTGCCAGCAGCCCTTCCGAGGGGAGGGATTCACCCCTCCACTTT	CASSPSEGRDSPLHF
TRBV11-2	NA	TRBJ2-7	many	TGTGCCAGCAGCTTAGGGGGCGGAGCGGCAAAGGATTACGAGCAGTACTTC	CASSLGGGAAKDYEQYF
TRBV12-3/TRBV12-4	NA	TRBJ1-1	NA	TGTGCCAGCAGTCCAGCAGGGGCGTTGAACACTGAAGCTTTCTTT	CASSPAGALNTEAFF
TRBV11-2	TRBD1	TRBJ2-7	NA	TGTGCCAGCAGCTTAGAAGGACAGGCACTCTACGAGCAGTACTTC	CASSLEGQALYEQYF
TRBV15	TRBD2	TRBJ2-3	NA	TGTGCCACCAGCGGCCGACTAGCGGGGGGTGCAGATACGCAGTATTTT	CATSGRLAGGADTQYF
TRBV7-2	NA	TRBJ2-3	NA	TGTGCCAGCAGCCAATGGTGGCAAAGCGTCGGCACAGATACGCAGTATTTT	CASSQWWQSVGTDTQYF
TRBV11-2	TRBD1	TRBJ1-4	many	TGTGCCAGCAGCTCCCAGGGGGCGGGTGAAAAACTGTTTTTT	CASSSQGAGEKLFF
TRBV30	NA	TRBJ2-3	many	TGTGCCTGGAGTGTACTCTTAGATACGCAGTATTTT	CAWSVLLDTQYF
TRBV6-6	NA	TRBJ1-2	many	TGTGCCAGCAGTTACGAGAGACAGGATGGCTACACCTTC	CASSYERQDGYTF
TRBV18	TRBD2	TRBJ2-1	many	TGTGCCAGCTCACCACCGCTAGCGGGAGATGCCTACAATGAGCAGTTCTTC	CASSPPLAGDAYNEQFF
TRBV19	NA	TRBJ1-2	few	TGTGCCAGTACGGGAAACTATGGCTACACCTTC	CASTGNYGYTF
TRBV20-1	NA	TRBJ2-7	many	TGCAGTGCTAGAAAGGGAACCTACGAGCAGTACTTC	CSARKGTYEQYF
TRBV12-3/TRBV12-4	NA	TRBJ2-3	NA	TGTGCCAGCAGTTTAGCGGGAGGCCAGGGCACAGATACGCAGTATTTT	CASSLAGGQGTDTQYF
TRBV2	TRBD1	TRBJ2-7	NA	TGTGCCAGCAGGCGCGAGACAGGGGGAGACTACGAGCAGTACTTC	CASRRETGGDYEQYF
TRBV28	NA	TRBJ1-1	few	TGTGCCAGCACCCTTTTGAGCTTGTCAGGATCGATGAACACTGAAGCTTTCTTT	CASTLLSLSGSMNTEAFF
TRBV28	TRBD1	TRBJ2-5	few	TGTGCCAGCAGCTGGGACAGGGGGCTTCTGGAGACCCAGTACTTC	CASSWDRGLLETQYF
TRBV5-1	NA	TRBJ1-1	many	TGCGCCAGCAGCTTGGGACTGACAGGGAACACTGAAGCTTTCTTT	CASSLGLTGNTEAFF